The clone carrying this TCR beta chain has a handful of counts. Antigen unknown. The data derive from a study of blood T cells in healthy people across ages. In the study overall: With template switching, about one barcoded beta molecule was captured per two T cells.

Primers used in a second PCR of about 7 to 12 cycles were a sample-barcoded 5' primer and a J-beta primer mix. A single record per CDR3 protein comes from TCRdb applying MiXCR to the 5' RACE reads. The sample includes over a million distinct CDR3 sequences, approximately 39% of them seen just once. Study-wide points: Expanded clonotype changes were possibly confounded by unknown donor CMV status. In older individuals, TCR beta diversity per million T cells was lower, falling roughly linearly with age. The study found TCR beta diversity correlated strongly with naive T cell percentage.

V shed 7 bases and J 2 bases; nucleotides not matched to a gene: 7. The CDR3 has 14 amino acids. Germline CDR1 and CDR2: DFQATT and SNEGSKA (reference sequence). This rearrangement joins TRBV20-1 to TRBJ2-1; 8 bases agree with TRBD1. Specimen: blood. The clonotype was recovered from a woman between 18 and 29 years old in good health. The CDR3 DNA follows: TGCAGTGGACACCCGGGACAGGCCTACAATGAGCAGTTCTTC. Translation: CSGHPGQAYNEQFF.